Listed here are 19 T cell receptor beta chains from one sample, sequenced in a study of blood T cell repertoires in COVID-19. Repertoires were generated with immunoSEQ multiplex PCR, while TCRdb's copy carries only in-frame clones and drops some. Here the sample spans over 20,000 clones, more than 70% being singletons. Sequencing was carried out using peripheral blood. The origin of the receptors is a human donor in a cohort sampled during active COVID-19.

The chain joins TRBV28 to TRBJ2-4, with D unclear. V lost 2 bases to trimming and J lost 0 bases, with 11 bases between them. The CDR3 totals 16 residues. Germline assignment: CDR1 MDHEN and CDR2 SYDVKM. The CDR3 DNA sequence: TGTGCCAGCAGTTTACTGGTAACAACAGCCAAAAACATTCAGTACTTC. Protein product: CASSLLVTTAKNIQYF.

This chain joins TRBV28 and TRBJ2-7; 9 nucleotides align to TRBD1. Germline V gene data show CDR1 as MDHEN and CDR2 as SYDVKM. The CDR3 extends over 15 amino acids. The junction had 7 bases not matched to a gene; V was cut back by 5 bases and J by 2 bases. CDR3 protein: CASSIGGTGTYEQYF. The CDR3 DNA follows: TGTGCCAGCAGTATTGGCGGGACAGGGACCTACGAGCAGTACTTC.

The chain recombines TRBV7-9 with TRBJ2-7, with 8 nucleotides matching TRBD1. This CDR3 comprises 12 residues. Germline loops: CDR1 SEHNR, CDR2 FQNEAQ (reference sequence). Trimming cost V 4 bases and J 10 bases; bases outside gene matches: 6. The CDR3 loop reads CASSSQGAKQYF. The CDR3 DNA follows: TGTGCCAGCAGCTCGCAGGGGGCTAAACAGTACTTC.

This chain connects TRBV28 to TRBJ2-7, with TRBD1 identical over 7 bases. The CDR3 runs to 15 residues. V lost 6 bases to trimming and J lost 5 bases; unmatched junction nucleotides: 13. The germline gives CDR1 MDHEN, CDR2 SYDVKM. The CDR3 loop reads CASRRAGTDNHEQYF. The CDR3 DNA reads TGTGCCAGCAGACGGGCCGGGACAGATAACCACGAGCAGTACTTC. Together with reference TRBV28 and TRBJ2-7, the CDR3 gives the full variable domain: DVKVTQSSRYLVKRTGEKVFLECVQDMDHENMFWYRQDPGLGLRLIYFSYDVKMKEKGDIPEGYSVSREKKERFSLILESASTNQTSMYLCASRRAGTDNHEQYFGPGTRLTVT.

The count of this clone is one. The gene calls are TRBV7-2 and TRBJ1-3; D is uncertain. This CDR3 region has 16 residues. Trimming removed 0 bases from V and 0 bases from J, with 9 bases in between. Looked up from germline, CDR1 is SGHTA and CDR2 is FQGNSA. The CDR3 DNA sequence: TGTGCCAGCAGCTTAGCGGCCCGGAGCTCTGGAAACACCATATATTTT. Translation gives CASSLAARSSGNTIYF.

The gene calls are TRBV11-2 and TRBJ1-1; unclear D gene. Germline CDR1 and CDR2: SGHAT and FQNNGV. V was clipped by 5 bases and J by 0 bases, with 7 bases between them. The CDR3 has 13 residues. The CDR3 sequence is CASSPQMNTEAFF. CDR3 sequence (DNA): TGTGCCAGCAGCCCGCAGATGAACACTGAAGCTTTCTTT.

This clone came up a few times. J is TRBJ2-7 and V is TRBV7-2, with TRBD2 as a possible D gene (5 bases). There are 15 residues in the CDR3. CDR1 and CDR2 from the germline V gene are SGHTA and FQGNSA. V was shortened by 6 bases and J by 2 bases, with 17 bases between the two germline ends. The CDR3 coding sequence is TGTGCCAGCAGGTCCGGACTGTCGACTGCCTACGAGCAGTACTTC. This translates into CASRSGLSTAYEQYF.

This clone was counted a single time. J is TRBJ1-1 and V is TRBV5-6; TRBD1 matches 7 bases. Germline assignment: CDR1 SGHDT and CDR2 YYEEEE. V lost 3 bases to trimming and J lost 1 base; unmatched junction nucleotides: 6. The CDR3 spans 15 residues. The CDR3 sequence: CASSSADRRNTEAFF. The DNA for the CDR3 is TGTGCCAGCAGCTCTGCGGACAGGCGGAACACTGAAGCTTTCTTT.

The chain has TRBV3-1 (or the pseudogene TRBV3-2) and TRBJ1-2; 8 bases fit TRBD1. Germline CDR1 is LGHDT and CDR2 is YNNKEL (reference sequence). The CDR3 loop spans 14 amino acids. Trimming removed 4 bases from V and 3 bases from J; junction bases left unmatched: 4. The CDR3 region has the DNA TGTGCCAGCAGCCTCCTGGACAGGGACTATGGCTACACCTTC. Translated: CASSLLDRDYGYTF.

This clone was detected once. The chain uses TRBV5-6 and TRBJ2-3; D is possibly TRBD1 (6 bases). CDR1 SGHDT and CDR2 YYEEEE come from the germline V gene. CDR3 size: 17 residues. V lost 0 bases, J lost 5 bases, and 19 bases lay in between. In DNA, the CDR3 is TGTGCCAGCAGCTTGGGCGACAGGAACCTCGTTTTAGATACGCAGTATTTT. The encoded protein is CASSLGDRNLVLDTQYF.

The CDR3 region is CASSLVRDSGYTF. CDR3 coding DNA: TGTGCCAGCAGCTTAGTCAGGGACTCTGGCTACACCTTC. This chain uses TRBV7-9 with TRBJ1-2, with a weak D call TRBD1 (5 bases). Germline V gives CDR1 SEHNR, CDR2 FQNEAQ (reference sequence). Trimming cost V 1 base and J 7 bases, with 10 bases left between them. This CDR3 has 13 amino acids.

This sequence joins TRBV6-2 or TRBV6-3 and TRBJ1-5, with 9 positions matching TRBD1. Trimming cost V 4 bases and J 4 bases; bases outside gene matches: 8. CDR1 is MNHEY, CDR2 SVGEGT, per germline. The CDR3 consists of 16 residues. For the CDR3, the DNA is TGTGCCAGCAGTTGGGGGGGACAGGGCGGAAATCAGCCCCAGCATTTT. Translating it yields CASSWGGQGGNQPQHF.

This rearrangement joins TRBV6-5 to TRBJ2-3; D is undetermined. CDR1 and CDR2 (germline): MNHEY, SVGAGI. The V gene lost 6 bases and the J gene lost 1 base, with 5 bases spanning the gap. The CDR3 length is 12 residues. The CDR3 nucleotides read TGTGCCAGCAGCCGAGGCACAGATACGCAGTATTTT. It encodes CASSRGTDTQYF.

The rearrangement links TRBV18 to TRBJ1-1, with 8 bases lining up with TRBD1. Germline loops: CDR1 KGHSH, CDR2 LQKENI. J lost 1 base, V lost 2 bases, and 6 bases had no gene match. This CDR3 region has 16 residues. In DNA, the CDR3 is TGTGCCAGCTCACCAAGGACAGGGAGGGAGAACACTGAAGCTTTCTTT. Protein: CASSPRTGRENTEAFF.

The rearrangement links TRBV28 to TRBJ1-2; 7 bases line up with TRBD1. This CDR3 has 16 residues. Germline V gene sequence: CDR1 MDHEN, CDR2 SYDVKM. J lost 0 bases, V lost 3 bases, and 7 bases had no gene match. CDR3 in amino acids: CASSFLGQPANYGYTF. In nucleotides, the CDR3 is TGTGCCAGCAGTTTTCTGGGACAGCCCGCTAACTATGGCTACACCTTC.

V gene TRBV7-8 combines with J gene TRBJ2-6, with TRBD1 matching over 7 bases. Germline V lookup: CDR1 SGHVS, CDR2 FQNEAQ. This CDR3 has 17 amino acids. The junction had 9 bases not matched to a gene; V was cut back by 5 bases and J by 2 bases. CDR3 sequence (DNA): TGTGCCAGCAGCCTCCTGACAGGGCAGGCTGGGGCCAACGTCCTGACTTTC. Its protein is CASSLLTGQAGANVLTF.

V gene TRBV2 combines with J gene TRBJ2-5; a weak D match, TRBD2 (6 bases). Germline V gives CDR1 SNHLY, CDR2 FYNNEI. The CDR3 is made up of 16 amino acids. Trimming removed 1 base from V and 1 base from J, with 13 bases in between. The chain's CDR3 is CASSEDSGPTQETQYF. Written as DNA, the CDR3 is TGTGCCAGCAGTGAAGATAGCGGCCCGACCCAAGAGACCCAGTACTTC.

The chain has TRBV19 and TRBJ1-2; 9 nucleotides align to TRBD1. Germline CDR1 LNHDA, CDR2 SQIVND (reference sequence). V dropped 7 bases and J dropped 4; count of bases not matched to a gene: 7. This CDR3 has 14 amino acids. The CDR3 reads CASTKTGGTYGYTF. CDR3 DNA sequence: TGTGCCAGTACTAAGACAGGGGGTACCTATGGCTACACCTTC.

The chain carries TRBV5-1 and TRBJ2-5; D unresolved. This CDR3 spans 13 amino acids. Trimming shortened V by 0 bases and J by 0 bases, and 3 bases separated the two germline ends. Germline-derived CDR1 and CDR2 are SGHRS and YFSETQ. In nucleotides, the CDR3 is TGCGCCAGCAGCTTGGACAACCAAGAGACCCAGTACTTC. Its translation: CASSLDNQETQYF.